Listed here are 9 T cell receptor beta chains from one sample, sequenced in a study of blood T cell repertoires in COVID-19. Assay used: immunoSEQ multiplex PCR; TCRdb lists only in-frame clones, some missing. The data contain roughly 200,000 clones, approximately 88% of them singletons. The sample consisted of peripheral blood. The receptors were gathered from a woman aged 25-40 years with acute or convalescent COVID-19.

The chain joins TRBV6-5 to TRBJ1-1; no clear D. Germline-derived CDR1 and CDR2 are MNHEY and SVGAGI. The CDR3 totals 16 residues. Trimming took off 0 bases at V and 0 bases at J, with 11 bases between the two ends. The CDR3 is CASSYSRTPMNTEAFF. The DNA for the CDR3 is TGTGCCAGCAGTTACTCTCGTACCCCTATGAACACTGAAGCTTTCTTT.

Points on this clone: An end of the junction differs from the germline gene, which may be a read error. The V gene is TRBV5-1, the J gene TRBJ1-4; D gene uncertain. The CDR3 covers 15 residues. CDR1 is SGHRS, CDR2 YFSETQ, per germline. CDR3 DNA sequence: TGCGCCAGCACCATAAGTGCGGGCGCTAAAGAAAAACTGTTTTTT. Translation: CASTISAGAKEKLFF.

The chain links TRBV30 to TRBJ2-7; 8 positions match TRBD1. This CDR3 is 12 amino acids long. With 6 bases clipped from V and 7 bases from J, the junction kept 8 bases outside the gene matches. Germline values: CDR1 GTSNPN, CDR2 SVGIG (reference sequence). This chain's CDR3 is CACGDRGLEQYF. The CDR3 DNA is TGTGCCTGCGGAGACAGGGGTCTGGAGCAGTACTTC.

The V and J genes are TRBV6-5 and TRBJ2-1, with 9 bases fitting TRBD1. Germline-derived CDR1 and CDR2 are MNHEY and SVGAGI. With V trimmed by 8 bases and J by 8 bases, 13 bases remained unmatched. The CDR3 consists of 15 residues. CDR3 in amino acids: CASFRAGQGFDEQFF. For the CDR3, the DNA is TGTGCCAGCTTCAGAGCGGGACAGGGTTTCGATGAGCAGTTCTTC.

This chain links TRBV19 with TRBJ2-7; 8 nucleotides align to TRBD2. The CDR3 has 13 residues. With 5 bases clipped from V and 3 bases from J, the junction kept 3 bases outside the gene matches. Germline V lookup: CDR1 LNHDA, CDR2 SQIVND (reference sequence). This CDR3 is CASSPGTSYEQYF. CDR3 DNA: TGTGCCAGTAGTCCCGGGACTAGCTACGAGCAGTACTTC.

J is TRBJ2-5 and V is TRBV14; 8 nucleotides agree with TRBD1. The CDR3 loop spans 16 amino acids. The junction had 13 bases not matched to a gene; V was cut back by 4 bases and J by 6 bases. From germline, CDR1 is SGHDN and CDR2 FVKESK. CDR3 region: CASSPSAGQGVKTQYF. CDR3 sequence (DNA): TGTGCCAGCAGCCCCTCGGCCGGACAGGGAGTGAAGACCCAGTACTTC.

The CDR3 DNA reads TGTGCCAGTAGTATAAGCGCAGCTCCCTATGGCTACACCTTC. This codes for CASSISAAPYGYTF. The chain links TRBV19 to TRBJ1-2; D gene unclear. With 2 bases removed from V and 4 bases from J, the gap between germline ends came to 11 bases. This CDR3 spans 14 amino acids. Per germline, CDR1 LNHDA and CDR2 SQIVND (reference sequence).

This clone was observed a single time. Other nucleotide sequences in the sample specify the same CDR3. The chain couples TRBV3-1 (or the pseudogene TRBV3-2) to TRBJ2-2; D uncertain. The V end was cut by 2 bases, the J end by 7 bases, with 2 bases between. The CDR3 sequence is 11 residues long. The germline gives CDR1 LGHDT, CDR2 YNNKEL (reference sequence). The CDR3 DNA reads as TGTGCCAGCAGCCAACTCGGGGAGCTGTTTTTT. This encodes CASSQLGELFF.

This clone was counted a single time. This rearrangement joins TRBV27 to TRBJ2-2, with D perhaps matching TRBD2 (5 bases). Germline V lookup: CDR1 MNHEY, CDR2 SMNVEV (reference sequence). The V gene lost 6 bases and the J gene lost 6 bases, with 11 bases spanning the gap. The CDR3 is 13 amino acids. In DNA form, the CDR3 reads TGTGCCAGCAGGCTCTTCGGGGCCGGGGAGCTGTTTTTT. This codes for CASRLFGAGELFF.